This T cell receptor beta chain derives from a study of shared clonotypes between healthy human individuals. On the study more broadly: Each donor's CD4 naive and CD4 memory cells filled three plates apiece, CD8 naive two, and CD8 memory one. Points from the study as a whole: The generation probabilities recorded for non-shared clonotypes fell below those of clonotypes shared by all four donors. Several donors held about 5% of naive CD4 clonotypes in common.

Note on this clone: The antigen is unknown.

Researchers ran the assay at a deep level. The table came from immunoSEQ multiplex PCR; TCRdb's copy has only in-frame clones and leaves some out. The top ten clones hold under 0.45% of a sample with millions of clones, 93% of them seen once. V was clipped by 3 bases and J by 6 bases, with 12 bases between them. This CDR3 comprises 14 residues. Germline V gene data show CDR1 as MDHEN and CDR2 as SYDVKM. This TCR derives from a man younger than 30 in good health. Some clones in this sample may be carry-over from other donors' samples. Sequenced material: naive CD4+ T cells from PBMCs. Stated subset: CD45RA+ positively selected. The chain combines TRBV28 with TRBJ1-5; TRBD1 might be the D (5 bases). CDR3 loop: CASSFLVDSQPQHF. DNA of the CDR3: TGTGCCAGCAGTTTCCTGGTTGACAGTCAGCCCCAGCATTTT. The whole variable domain, remainder taken from reference TRBV28 and TRBJ1-5, is DVKVTQSSRYLVKRTGEKVFLECVQDMDHENMFWYRQDPGLGLRLIYFSYDVKMKEKGDIPEGYSVSREKKERFSLILESASTNQTSMYLCASSFLVDSQPQHFGDGTRLSIL.